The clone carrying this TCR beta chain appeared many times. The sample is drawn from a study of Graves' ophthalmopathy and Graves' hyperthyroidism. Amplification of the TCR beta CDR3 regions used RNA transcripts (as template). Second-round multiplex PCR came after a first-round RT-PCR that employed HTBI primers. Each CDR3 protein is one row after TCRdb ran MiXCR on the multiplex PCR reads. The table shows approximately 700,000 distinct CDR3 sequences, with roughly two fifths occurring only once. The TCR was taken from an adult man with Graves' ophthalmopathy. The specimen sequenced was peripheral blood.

The CDR3 DNA follows: TGTGCCAGCAGCCAGAATGGGGTTACCGAGCAGTACTTC. It translates to CASSQNGVTEQYF. J is TRBJ2-7 and V is TRBV7-9; D is undetermined. The ends were cut back, 5 bases at V and 6 bases at J, with 14 bases in the middle. CDR1 is SEHNR, CDR2 FQNEAQ, per germline (reference sequence). The CDR3 loop spans 13 amino acids.